One and the same sample provided the 12 T cell receptor beta chains below, sequenced in a study of cytomegalovirus exposure and HLA in healthy donors. With 60 Vbeta and 13 Jbeta primers, the PCR was carried out. Some clones are missing from TCRdb's copy, which holds only in-frame ones; the method was immunoSEQ multiplex PCR. The repertoire consists of approximately 79,000 clones, with about 78% occurring once and the leading ten covering about 5.5%. The sample consisted of PBMCs. The receptors stem from a male donor in good health and CMV-seropositive.

This clone came up once. This same CDR3 is encoded by further DNA sequences in the sample. This chain connects TRBV11-3 to TRBJ2-3; D is unresolved. This CDR3 comprises 12 residues. The germline CDR1 and CDR2 sequences are SGHNT and YENEEA. V was clipped by 4 bases and J by 1 base, with 3 bases between them. In DNA, the CDR3 is TGTGCCAGCAGCTCGGGCACAGATACGCAGTATTTT. Translation gives CASSSGTDTQYF. The full variable domain, in which reference TRBV11-3 and TRBJ2-3 provide the parts outside the CDR3, is EAGVVQSPRYKIIEKKQPVAFWCNPISGHNTLYWYLQNLGQGPELLIRYENEEAVDDSQLPKDRFSAERLKGVDSTLKIQPAELGDSAVYLCASSSGTDTQYFGPGTRLTVL.

J is TRBJ1-1 and V is TRBV28; D gene uncertain. This CDR3 contains 14 residues. The V and J ends lost 6 bases and 1 base respectively, with 12 bases between them. Germline V gene data show CDR1 as MDHEN and CDR2 as SYDVKM. CDR3 protein: CASSTKPQNTEAFF. CDR3 DNA: TGTGCCAGCAGCACAAAACCCCAGAACACTGAAGCTTTCTTT.

The J gene is TRBJ2-5, the V gene TRBV5-1, with D unclear. The J call may not be correct, given that the DNA end is closer to TRBJ2-7. The CDR3 consists of 14 residues. Germline CDR1 SGHRS, CDR2 YFSETQ. CDR3 amino acids: CASSFTQRSYEQYF. Written as DNA, the CDR3 is TGCGCCAGCAGCTTCACCCAGAGGTCCTACGAGCAGTACTTC.

This clone showed up just once. V usage is TRBV5-4 and J usage is TRBJ2-1, with 7 bases matching TRBD2. CDR1 and CDR2 (germline): SGHNT, YYREEE (reference sequence). CDR3 length: 16 amino acids. The V and J ends lost 3 bases and 7 bases, in that order; junction bases with no gene match: 13. In DNA form, the CDR3 reads TGTGCCAGCAGCTCTCTCCTGCGGGAGCACTTAAATGAGCAGTTCTTC. Encoded protein: CASSSLLREHLNEQFF.

The chain has TRBV2 and TRBJ1-2; 10 bases are shared with TRBD1. V was pared by 6 bases and J by 3 bases, with 7 bases of the junction left unmatched. The CDR3 loop spans 15 amino acids. CDR1 is SNHLY, CDR2 FYNNEI, per germline. CDR3 protein: CASRADRGRDYGYTF. The DNA of the CDR3 is TGTGCCAGCAGAGCCGACAGGGGGCGTGACTATGGCTACACCTTC.

Points on this clone: Sequence at one end of the junction differs from germline and may be a read error. The chain is built from TRBV7-7 and TRBJ1-2, with TRBD1 matching 10 bases. Germline V gives CDR1 SSHAT, CDR2 FNYEAQ (reference sequence). This CDR3 has 15 amino acids. The CDR3 coding sequence is TGTGCTAGCAGCCCCCTGGGGACAGGGGACTATGGCTACACCTTC. It specifies CASSPLGTGDYGYTF.

V and J are TRBV4-3 and TRBJ1-4; a weak D match, TRBD1 (6 bases). V gave up 0 bases and J gave up 8 bases, with 22 bases separating them. This CDR3 has 18 amino acids. The germline gives CDR1 LGHNA, CDR2 YSLEER. CDR3 nucleotide sequence: TGCGCCAGCAGCCAAGACTCCATGGGAAGGGGGTATCGAGAAAAACTGTTTTTT. Protein product: CASSQDSMGRGYREKLFF.

A single count supports this clone. The chain links TRBV4-2 to TRBJ2-2, with 7 nucleotides matching TRBD2. V shed 4 bases and J 0 bases; nucleotides not matched to a gene: 5. There are 16 residues in the CDR3. The V gene's germline CDR1 is LGHNA and CDR2 YNFKEQ. CDR3 sequence (DNA): TGTGCCAGCAGCCCCGGGGGGTCATCGAACACCGGGGAGCTGTTTTTT. It specifies CASSPGGSSNTGELFF.

V usage is TRBV5-1 and J usage is TRBJ2-2; 15 bases match TRBD2. Germline CDR1 reads SGHRS; CDR2 reads YFSETQ. The junction had 10 bases not matched to a gene; V was cut back by 5 bases and J by 2 bases. The CDR3 loop spans 19 amino acids. The DNA of the CDR3 is TGCGCCAGCAGAAACCCCCCGGGACTAGCGGGGGGAAACACCGGGGAGCTGTTTTTT. Protein sequence: CASRNPPGLAGGNTGELFF.

The V call is TRBV27, the J call TRBJ2-1, with D tentatively TRBD1 (6 bases). Looked up from germline, CDR1 is MNHEY and CDR2 is SMNVEV (reference sequence). The CDR3 totals 17 residues. V dropped 4 bases and J dropped 7 bases, with 23 bases sitting between them. The CDR3 region has the DNA TGTGCCAGCAGTTCTCTATCAATCCACAGGGAGAGGAATGAGCAGTTCTTC. Translating it yields CASSSLSIHRERNEQFF.

The V gene is TRBV19, the J gene TRBJ2-3, with D uncertain. Germline V gives CDR1 LNHDA, CDR2 SQIVND (reference sequence). With 6 bases removed from V and 5 bases from J, the gap between germline ends came to 12 bases. The CDR3 spans 13 residues. The DNA of the CDR3 is TGTGCCAGTAGGGTTAAACTTAGAGATACGCAGTATTTT. Its protein product is CASRVKLRDTQYF.

The CDR3 loop reads CAISQGWFGANVLTF. The CDR3 coding sequence is TGTGCCATCTCTCAGGGGTGGTTTGGGGCCAACGTCCTGACTTTC. This sequence joins TRBV10-3 and TRBJ2-6; D might be TRBD1 (6 bases). The ends were cut back, 8 bases at V and 3 bases at J, with 14 bases in the middle. This CDR3 region has 15 residues. Germline-derived CDR1 and CDR2 are ENHRY and SYGVKD.